This T cell receptor beta chain was identified in a study of blood T cell repertoires in COVID-19. Study at large: Italy, Spain and the United States were the sources of the convalescent and acute COVID-19 samples. Sources were T cells, B-cell-depleted T cells, or PBMCs; the material itself was cDNA or gDNA.

Participants spanned ages roughly 18 to 95 years and resided in 24 US areas. Cohort placement rested on clinical history that participants reported themselves. Sequencing was performed with immunoSEQ multiplex PCR; in TCRdb, only in-frame clones are kept and a portion is missing. This sample has some 300,000 clones, with roughly 90% found just once. Germline loops: CDR1 SNHLY, CDR2 FYNNEI. This CDR3 spans 12 amino acids. V was cut by 3 bases and J by 6 bases, with 8 bases left in between. Source material: PBMCs or T cells enriched from blood (not recorded which). This receptor was identified in a woman between 50 and 59 years old who had been exposed to COVID-19. The rearrangement links TRBV2 to TRBJ1-2, with a tentative D call TRBD1 (5 bases). DNA for the CDR3: TGTGCCAGCAGTGAGCAGGGCGATGGCTACACCTTC. Protein: CASSEQGDGYTF.